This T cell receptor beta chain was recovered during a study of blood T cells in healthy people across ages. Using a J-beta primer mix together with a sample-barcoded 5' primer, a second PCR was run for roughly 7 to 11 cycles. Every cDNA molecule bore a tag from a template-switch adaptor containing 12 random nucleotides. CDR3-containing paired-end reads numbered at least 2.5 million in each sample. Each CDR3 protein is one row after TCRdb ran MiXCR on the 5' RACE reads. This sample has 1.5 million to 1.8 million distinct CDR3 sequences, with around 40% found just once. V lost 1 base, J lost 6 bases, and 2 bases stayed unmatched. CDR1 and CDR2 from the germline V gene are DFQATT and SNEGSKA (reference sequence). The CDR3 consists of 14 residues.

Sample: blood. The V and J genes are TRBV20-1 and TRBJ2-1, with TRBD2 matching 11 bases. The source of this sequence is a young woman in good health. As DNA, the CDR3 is TGCAGTGCTAGAGCCCTAGCGGGGGGCAATGAGCAGTTCTTC. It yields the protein CSARALAGGNEQFF.